Below, one T cell receptor beta chain is given with its context. Its specific antigen is unknown. No quality values exist for individual bases; no much larger clone is one base distant. Within the sample, other DNA sequences also encode this same CDR3. This specimen belongs to a study of shared clonotypes between healthy human individuals (TCRdb year 2020). Regarding the research as a whole: The cohort comprised two women and a few men aged 18 to 49 years. Different laboratories and diverse techniques were used to prepare libraries and sequence TCR repertoires, to increase sequencing depth and limit assay-specific biases. Each donor's leukapheresis produced roughly between about 0.8 and 10 billion PBMCs. To estimate repertoire size and how much clonotypes are shared between individuals, the study performed deep sequencing of blood TCR repertoires from a few healthy adults.

Taken from cysteine to phenylalanine, the CDR3 has 11 residues. CDR3 DNA only is kept here, 33 bases in frame from base 1. The germline V gene provides CDR1 KGHSH and CDR2 LQKENI. V drops 4 bases and J drops 4 bases, leaving 3 bases in between. The full study reports these points: Pairwise subsampling indicated that sequencing depth was expected to affect the degree of clonotype sharing among donors. Only blood was sampled, and tissue TCR repertoires likely differ from those in blood. Because the study included only a small number of donors, the genetic and exposure-history diversity represented was limited.

The donors were healthy, HIV-negative adults who had no recently reported acute infections or vaccinations. Every donor was a Caucasian adult residing in Nashville, Tennessee, USA. For unsorted samples, about 90 million PBMCs were counted, and genomic DNA was extracted using the QIAamp DNA Blood Mini kit. Blood was collected by leukapheresis, and PBMCs were isolated by Ficoll-Histopaque density gradient centrifugation and then cryopreserved in liquid nitrogen vapor phase. Using the deep immunoSEQ assay, multiplex PCR amplified TCR CDR3 regions from genomic DNA. Extracted genomic DNA from each cell subset was distributed evenly across all wells of several immunoSEQ 96-well plates, and each plate was treated as a replicate. For unsorted PBMC, each replicate PCR was loaded with 300 to 350 ng genomic DNA, equivalent to approximately 33,000 T cell genomes. Ten immunoSEQ deep assay plates were used to sequence unsorted PBMC genomic DNA. The purified libraries were quantified using a Qubit 3.0 fluorometer, sized with a Bioanalyzer 2100, and then quantified again using the KAPA Library Quantification kit. Every immunoSEQ 96-well plate was sequenced on a dedicated single-read 150-cycle Illumina NextSeq 550 flow cell. The source study handled its data this way. Because the immunoSEQ output held only junctional sequences and lacked quality scores, the filtering could not match the filtering applied to full-length reads. To assign V/J genes and CDR3, sequences were annotated using PyIR, a Python wrapper for IgBLAST v1.9, with IMGT germline references. Reads were removed for weak V/J assignments (E-value above 1e-6), missing CDR3, stop codons, out-of-frame junctions, or ambiguous translated residues. V3J clonotypes were defined by identical inferred V gene, J gene, and CDR3 amino acid sequence. Percentage overlap between repertoires was computed as shared unique clonotypes divided by the size of the smaller repertoire. Three approaches were used to assess repertoire richness: RTK rarefaction, the Chao1 estimator, and Recon v2.1 estimates of unobserved clonotypes. Here the immuneACCESS table is served through TCRdb, limited to in-frame sequences with V and J called. Missing clones are a known gap in these copies; in checked studies unresolved V genes cover under half, and the rest lacks a known reason. V and J calls and clone size follow that table, whereas D and trimming were derived from the DNA. Here the sample has 490,000 or so clones; around 80% occur a single time. The ten top clones hold about 12% of the sample.

Recombination joined TRBV18 with TRBJ2-3, with the identity of the D gene unclear. The sample was PBMCs. This TCR was sampled from a woman between 40 and 55 years old in good health. Some clones in this sample may be carry-over from other donors' samples. The sequenced DNA: TGTGCCAGCTCACGGGCAGATACGCAGTATTTT. Translated, it gives CASSRADTQYF.